The 20 T cell receptor beta chains presented below share a single source sample, sequenced in a study of T cell repertoires in cytomegalovirus infection. The antigens these receptors bind are not known. TCRdb re-derived calls from the reads in MiXCR, one entry per CDR3 protein. Of around 99,000 distinct CDR3 sequences listed, about 30% are singletons. The starting material was CD8+ T cells from cultured PBMCs, obtained from culture after CMV antigen stimulation. The source is a human donor in good health (CMV status not recorded). Some clones in this sample may be carry-over from other donors' samples.

This clonotype was observed a few times. The chain combines TRBV7-6 with TRBJ2-2; D unclear. The V gene lost 5 bases and the J gene lost 6 bases, with 4 bases spanning the gap. The length of the CDR3 is 11 residues. CDR1 and CDR2 from the germline V gene are SGHVS and FNYEAQ. For the CDR3, the DNA is TGTGCCAGCAGCGGAGCCGGGGAGCTGTTTTTT. The encoded protein is CASSGAGELFF.

This chain connects TRBV5-4 to TRBJ2-1, with 13 bases aligning to TRBD2. Germline CDR1 is SGHNT and CDR2 is YYREEE (reference sequence). With V trimmed by 4 bases and J by 8 bases, 6 bases remained unmatched. CDR3 length: 15 residues. The CDR3 nucleotides are TGTGCCAGCAGCCCAACTAGCGGGGGGGTGGATGAGCAGTTCTTC. Protein product: CASSPTSGGVDEQFF.

The gene calls are TRBV20-1 and TRBJ2-1; D is perhaps TRBD2 (5 bases). This CDR3 comprises 14 residues. CDR1 and CDR2 from the germline V gene are DFQATT and SNEGSKA (reference sequence). The V end lost 3 bases, the J end lost 2 bases, and 11 bases lay between the germline ends. The CDR3 region has the DNA TGCAGTGCTAGGAGCCGGGGAACCTACAATGAGCAGTTCTTC. Residues: CSARSRGTYNEQFF.

There are many counts of this clonotype. The chain uses TRBV7-6 and TRBJ2-5, with 7 bases identical to TRBD1. V was pared by 5 bases and J by 4 bases, with 13 bases of the junction left unmatched. This CDR3 contains 16 residues. Germline CDR1 reads SGHVS; CDR2 reads FNYEAQ. As DNA, the CDR3 is TGTGCCAGCAGCCATTTATTAACAGGGGACGTAGAGACCCAGTACTTC. Protein sequence: CASSHLLTGDVETQYF.

The chain links TRBV28 to TRBJ2-1, with D perhaps given as TRBD1 or TRBD2 (5 bases each). Germline V gene sequence: CDR1 MDHEN, CDR2 SYDVKM. V was cut by 3 bases and J by 6 bases, with 15 bases left in between. The CDR3 is 15 residues long. The CDR3 sequence: CASSLRGLRVNEQFF. CDR3 bases: TGTGCCAGCAGTTTGAGGGGCCTTAGGGTCAATGAGCAGTTCTTC.

The sample holds a few counts of this clonotype. This chain links TRBV4-1 with TRBJ2-1; 8 bases line up with TRBD2. Germline V gene data show CDR1 as MGHRA and CDR2 as YSYEKL. The CDR3 is 14 amino acids. After removal of 3 bases from V and 5 bases from J, the junction contained 3 bases not matched to a gene. The CDR3 sequence: CASSHAGGHNEQFF. The CDR3 nucleotides are TGCGCCAGCAGCCACGCGGGGGGACACAATGAGCAGTTCTTC.

This clonotype has a count of ten or more. The chain links TRBV7-2 to TRBJ2-3; 9 bases agree with TRBD2. The CDR3 sequence is 15 residues long. Germline values: CDR1 SGHTA, CDR2 FQGNSA. With 1 base clipped from V and 5 bases from J, the junction kept 4 bases outside the gene matches. The DNA for the CDR3 is TGTGCCAGCAGCTTAGTAGCGGGGGCAGGAGATACGCAGTATTTT. It specifies CASSLVAGAGDTQYF. Based on the CDR3 plus reference TRBV7-2 and TRBJ2-3, the full variable domain is GAGVSQSPSNKVTEKGKDVELRCDPISGHTALYWYRQSLGQGLEFLIYFQGNSAPDKSGLPSDRFSAERTGGSVSTLTIQRTQQEDSAVYLCASSLVAGAGDTQYFGPGTRLTVL.

This chain links TRBV6-5 with TRBJ2-5; tentatively, D is TRBD1 (5 bases). The CDR3 length is 14 residues. Trimming stripped 4 bases from V and 1 base from J, with 10 bases between. Germline lookup yields CDR1 MNHEY and CDR2 SVGAGI. The CDR3 spells CASSSYTGQETQYF. The CDR3 region has the DNA TGTGCCAGCAGTTCTTATACAGGCCAAGAGACCCAGTACTTC.

The chain recombines TRBV29-1 with TRBJ2-1; no definite D call. Trimming shortened V by 3 bases and J by 8 bases, and 11 bases separated the two germline ends. The CDR3 totals 12 residues. Germline CDR1 reads SQVTM; CDR2 reads ANQGSEA. For the CDR3, the DNA is TGCAGCGTTGAGTGGCGGTCGGATGAGCAGTTCTTC. This sequence encodes CSVEWRSDEQFF.

As regards this clonotype: This could be a read error, since a much larger clone is one nucleotide away. The chain is built from TRBV7-6 and TRBJ1-1; D may be TRBD1 (6 bases). The CDR3 has 15 residues. Germline loops: CDR1 SGHVS, CDR2 FNYEAQ. The DNA for the CDR3 is TGTGCCAGCAGGCGATCGGGACCCTGGGACACTGAATCTTTCTTT. Its protein is CASRRSGPWDTESFF.

The gene calls are TRBV5-1 and TRBJ2-3, with 11 bases matching TRBD2. Germline assignment: CDR1 SGHRS and CDR2 YFSETQ. CDR3 length equals 15 residues. The junction had 4 bases not matched to a gene; V was cut back by 3 bases and J by 4 bases. The CDR3 DNA is TGCGCCAGCAGCTCGTATAGCGGGGGGGCAGATACGCAGTATTTT. As protein: CASSSYSGGADTQYF.

In its sample, this clonotype was seen once. The chain is built from TRBV19 and TRBJ1-5; D uncertain. V was shortened by 3 bases and J by 2 bases, with 11 bases between the two germline ends. The CDR3 is 15 residues long. The germline V gene encodes CDR1 LNHDA and CDR2 SQIVND (reference sequence). CDR3 sequence reads: CASSIAGGGNQPQHF. The CDR3 nucleotides are TGTGCCAGTAGTATCGCGGGTGGCGGCAATCAGCCCCAGCATTTT.

In this sample, this clonotype turned up a few times. The chain recombines TRBV4-1 with TRBJ1-1, with a weak D call TRBD1 (5 bases). Germline-derived CDR1 and CDR2 are MGHRA and YSYEKL. This CDR3 is 20 amino acids long. The V and J ends lost 1 base and 5 bases respectively, with 29 bases between them. CDR3 amino acids: CASSQVYQDSRGARRTEAFF. The CDR3, as DNA: TGCGCCAGCAGCCAAGTTTATCAAGACTCAAGGGGAGCCAGAAGAACTGAAGCTTTCTTT.

The rearrangement uses TRBV6-5 and TRBJ2-1; 9 nucleotides line up with TRBD1. The V gene end was trimmed by 6 bases and the J gene end by 8 bases; junction bases not matched to a gene: 5. Per germline, CDR1 MNHEY and CDR2 SVGAGI. The CDR3 contains 13 residues. The DNA of the CDR3 is TGTGCCAGCAGCGGACAGGGGCTACATGAGCAGTTCTTC. Translation: CASSGQGLHEQFF.

The V and J genes are TRBV12-3 or TRBV12-4 and TRBJ1-5; D is perhaps TRBD1 (5 bases). V was shortened by 6 bases and J by 4 bases, with 13 bases between the two germline ends. This CDR3 is built from 14 residues. The CDR3 sequence is CASSLDQGNQPQHF. CDR3 nucleotide sequence: TGTGCCAGCAGCCTGGACCAGGGTAATCAGCCCCAGCATTTT.

In regard to this clonotype: One base away lies a much larger clone, so this may be a sequencing read error. This chain connects TRBV7-8 to TRBJ2-5; D is unresolved. Germline V gene sequence: CDR1 SGHVS, CDR2 FQNEAQ. The V gene lost 7 bases and the J gene lost 5 bases, with 20 bases spanning the gap. This CDR3 spans 15 amino acids. The chain's CDR3 is CASKLRRAVRETQYF. The CDR3 DNA follows: TGTGCCAGCAAGCTTAGGAGAGCAGTCCGGGAGACCCAGTACTTC.

This clonotype has at least ten counts. The rearrangement uses TRBV7-9 and TRBJ2-1, with 8 bases aligning to TRBD1. Trimming at V came to 5 bases and at J to 0 bases, leaving 6 bases not matched to a gene. The V gene's germline CDR1 is SEHNR and CDR2 FQNEAQ (reference sequence). The CDR3 is 16 amino acids. The CDR3 here is CASSPRTGSSYNEQFF. The DNA of the CDR3 is TGTGCCAGCAGCCCCCGGACAGGGAGCTCCTACAATGAGCAGTTCTTC.

On this clonotype itself: The junction does not match germline at one end; this may be a read error. This sequence joins TRBV28 and TRBJ1-5; D is perhaps TRBD1 (5 bases). This CDR3 is 16 amino acids long. Germline CDR1 is MDHEN and CDR2 is SYDVKM. The CDR3 here is CASRNPGPRGNQPQHF. In nucleotides, the CDR3 is TGCGCCAGCAGGAACCCGGGACCCAGGGGCAATCAGCCCCAGCATTTT.

The rearrangement joins TRBV27 to TRBJ2-1; possible D gene TRBD2, 6 bases. The V gene lost 4 bases and the J gene lost 5 bases, with 21 bases spanning the gap. The CDR3 is made up of 17 amino acids. Germline V lookup: CDR1 MNHEY, CDR2 SMNVEV (reference sequence). Here the CDR3 DNA reads TGTGCCAGCAGTTCACCCGTCAGAGGACTAACAAACAATGAGCAGTTCTTC. Its translation: CASSSPVRGLTNNEQFF.

The chain carries TRBV2 and TRBJ2-5; D may match TRBD1 or TRBD2 (5 bases each). Germline CDR1 and CDR2: SNHLY and FYNNEI. Trimming removed 2 bases from V and 4 bases from J, with 11 bases in between. This CDR3 is built from 14 residues. The CDR3 protein is CASSEFLGVETQYF. The CDR3 nucleotides read TGTGCCAGCAGTGAATTCTTGGGGGTAGAGACCCAGTACTTC.